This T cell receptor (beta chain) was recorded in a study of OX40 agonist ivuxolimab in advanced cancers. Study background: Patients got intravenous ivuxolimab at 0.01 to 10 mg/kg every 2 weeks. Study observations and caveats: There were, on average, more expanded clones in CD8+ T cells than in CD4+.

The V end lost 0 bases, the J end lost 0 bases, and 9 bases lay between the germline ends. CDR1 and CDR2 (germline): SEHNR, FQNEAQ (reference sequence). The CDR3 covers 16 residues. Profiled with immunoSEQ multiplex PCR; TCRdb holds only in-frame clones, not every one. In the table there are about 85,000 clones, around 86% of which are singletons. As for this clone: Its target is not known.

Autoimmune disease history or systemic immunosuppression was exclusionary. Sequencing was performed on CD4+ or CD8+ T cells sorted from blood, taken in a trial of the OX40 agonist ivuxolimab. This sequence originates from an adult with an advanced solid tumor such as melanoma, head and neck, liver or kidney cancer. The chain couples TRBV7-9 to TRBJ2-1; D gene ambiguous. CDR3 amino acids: CASSLALGTSYNEQFF. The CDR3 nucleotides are TGTGCCAGCAGCTTAGCGCTAGGTACCTCCTACAATGAGCAGTTCTTC.